The 8 T cell receptor beta chains presented below share a single source sample, sequenced in a study of shared clonotypes between healthy human individuals (dated by TCRdb to the early 2020s). Library preparation employed the immunoSEQ multiplex PCR assay. What TCRdb holds here is the immuneACCESS table cut down to in-frame rearrangements. Part of the clones is not present; checked against another copy, under half of the missing clones reflect an unresolved V gene, and the others are unexplained. The sample data list approximately 740,000 clones, and 80% to 95% of these were observed just once. The ten biggest clones cover about 24% of the sample. For the CD8 naive samples, CD45RO-negative cells were positively selected for CCR7, yielding a CD45RA+CCR7+ population from which TemRA cells were excluded. Sequencing input: naive CD8+ T cells sorted from blood. This specimen's cell subset or site label, per the study, means: CD45RA+CCR7+. These receptors came from a man in his thirties or forties in good health.

About this clone itself: Other DNA sequences within the sample encode an identical CDR3. CDR3 amino acids: CASSSGGELFF. The CDR3 region has the DNA TGTGCCAGCAGTTCCGGCGGGGAGCTGTTTTTT. The rearrangement uses TRBV27 and TRBJ2-2; D ambiguous. CDR3 length equals 11 residues. In germline, CDR1 is MNHEY, CDR2 SMNVEV (reference sequence). The V gene lost 4 bases and the J gene lost 7 bases, with 4 bases spanning the gap.

This clone was seen only once. J is TRBJ2-1 and V is TRBV13, with D tentatively TRBD1 (5 bases). The CDR3 totals 15 residues. Trimming took off 5 bases at V and 5 bases at J, with 16 bases between the two ends. Germline V gene lookup returns CDR1 PRHDT and CDR2 FYEKMQ (reference sequence). The CDR3 DNA sequence: TGTGCCAGCAGCCAGGACACCCGGTTCGACAATGAGCAGTTCTTC. It specifies CASSQDTRFDNEQFF.

This sequence joins TRBV15 and TRBJ1-4, with 9 bases aligning to TRBD1. V trimming: 0 bases; J trimming: 8 bases; junction bases outside the gene matches: 7. The CDR3 has 16 amino acids. The germline V gene has CDR1 LNHNV and CDR2 YYDKDF (reference sequence). CDR3 protein: CATSRERDRDWEKLFF. The CDR3 coding sequence is TGTGCCACCAGCAGAGAAAGGGACAGGGACTGGGAAAAACTGTTTTTT.

This chain joins TRBV4-1 and TRBJ2-2, with 10 nucleotides matching TRBD2. CDR1 MGHRA and CDR2 YSYEKL come from the germline V gene. V dropped 0 bases and J dropped 5; count of bases not matched to a gene: 3. The CDR3 loop spans 16 amino acids. The CDR3 here is CASSQDQAGGTGELFF. CDR3 coding DNA: TGCGCCAGCAGCCAAGATCAAGCGGGAGGGACCGGGGAGCTGTTTTTT.

This sequence joins TRBV21-1 and TRBJ2-5; the table names TRBD2, a call not compared with the DNA. TRBV21-1 is listed as a pseudogene. The CDR3 consists of 16 residues. The CDR3 nucleotides read TGTGCCAGCAGTACGCGGGGAGCGGGGAAACTGGAGACCCAGTACTTC. Its protein product is CASSTRGAGKLETQYF.

The genes are TRBV6-1 and TRBJ2-7, with TRBD2 matching over 11 bases. Germline CDR1 and CDR2: MNHNS and SASEGT. The CDR3 has 19 amino acids. V gave up 1 base and J gave up 4 bases; unmatched junction bases: 15. The DNA of the CDR3 is TGTGCCAGCAGTGAAGGCGGCCGAGGACTAGCGGGCACAACTTACGAGCAGTACTTC. Protein: CASSEGGRGLAGTTYEQYF.

The V call is TRBV28, the J call TRBJ1-5; possible D gene TRBD1, 6 bases. V was cut by 5 bases and J by 3 bases, with 20 bases left in between. Germline lookup yields CDR1 MDHEN and CDR2 SYDVKM. There are 17 residues in the CDR3. CDR3 in DNA: TGTGCCAGCAGTCCGACAGGTACCGACAGCAACAATCAGCCCCAGCATTTT. This sequence encodes CASSPTGTDSNNQPQHF.

The V call is TRBV28, the J call TRBJ1-2; D is unclear. Germline V gives CDR1 MDHEN, CDR2 SYDVKM. V was clipped by 5 bases and J by 10 bases, with 17 bases between them. CDR3 size: 13 residues. The CDR3 loop reads CASSITPGADYTF. The CDR3 DNA sequence: TGTGCCAGCAGTATTACACCAGGAGCTGACTACACCTTC.